This TCR beta chain is drawn from a study of T-cell reconstitution after alpha-beta-depleted transplantation in children. Whole-study findings and limits: Alpha-beta T cells present about two months after transplant were reported to originate from several hundred expanded graft clones. T-cell counts and diversity were attributed mostly to newly produced T cells one year after transplant.

The authors prepared the TCRbeta library with unique molecular identifiers. TCRdb re-derived calls from the PCR reads in MiXCR, one entry per CDR3 protein. The profile shows about 980,000 distinct CDR3 sequences, about 30% of them singletons. This CDR3 spans 16 amino acids. Trimming took 1 base from V and 3 from J; bases not matched to a gene: 5. In the case of this clonotype: Antigen specificity is unknown.

This clonotype originated in a boy in the first two years of life who had a stem cell transplant for SCID, so the T cells may come from the graft donor. The source material was PBMCs, mostly from graft donor cells, sampled 360 days after TCRalphabeta/CD19-depleted stem cell transplant. V is TRBV12-3 or TRBV12-4 and J is TRBJ2-1; 8 bases fit TRBD1. In nucleotides, the CDR3 is TGTGCCAGCAGTTTAGGCCGGGACAGGTACTACAATGAGCAGTTCTTC. Protein: CASSLGRDRYYNEQFF.